The rows below give T cell receptor beta chains drawn from one sample of a study of cytomegalovirus exposure and HLA in healthy donors. Sequencing used immunoSEQ multiplex PCR; TCRdb keeps in-frame clones, though not all of them. The sample records over 70,000 clones, over 65% being singletons. What was sequenced was PBMCs. The receptor set was obtained from a man aged 25 to 45 in good health and CMV-seropositive. Both conserved end residues are part of each CDR3. The D gene is left open where the match is weak. Clone sizes are given selectively: once, few, many, or a class where the clone is expanded.

length	V	D	J	size	DNA	CDR3
17	TRBV19	TRBD1	TRBJ2-7	NA	TGTGCCAGTAGTATGGTTACGGTGACAGGGAGACACTACGAGCAGTACTTC	CASSMVTVTGRHYEQYF
15	TRBV5-6	NA	TRBJ1-4	NA	TGTGCCAGCAGCTTAGTGGGAGCAACTAATGAAAAACTGTTTTTT	CASSLVGATNEKLFF
14	TRBV4-1	NA	TRBJ1-5	NA	TGCGCCAGCAGCCTCTCCGACGGGAATCAGCCCCAGCATTTT	CASSLSDGNQPQHF
15	TRBV6-5	TRBD1	TRBJ2-1	NA	TGTGCCAGCAGAGTACAGGGGCCACTGTACAATGAGCAGTTCTTC	CASRVQGPLYNEQFF
14	TRBV25-1	NA	TRBJ1-2	NA	TGTGCCAGCAGTGATGCTAGGAGGGGTTATGGCTACACCTTC	CASSDARRGYGYTF
12	TRBV19	NA	TRBJ1-4	NA	TGTGCCACCGGACAGCGTAATGAAAAACTGTTTTTT	CATGQRNEKLFF
15	TRBV6-5	NA	TRBJ2-6	NA	TGTGCCAGCAGTTCCCGAGGACTGAGGGCCAACGTCCTGACTTTC	CASSSRGLRANVLTF
21	TRBV30	TRBD1	TRBJ1-4	NA	TGTGCCTGGAGTGCACATTTAACAGGGGCCCTATCTAGAGCTATTAATGAAAAACTGTTTTTT	CAWSAHLTGALSRAINEKLFF
15	TRBV6-5	NA	TRBJ1-2	few	TGTGCCAGCAGTCCCACCCTGACTGAGAACTATGGCTACACCTTC	CASSPTLTENYGYTF
13	TRBV7-2	NA	TRBJ2-1	NA	TGTGCCAGCAGCTTCTCTTTTAACAATGAGCAGTTCTTC	CASSFSFNNEQFF
15	TRBV6-6	TRBD1	TRBJ1-4	NA	TGTGCCAGCAGTCGGGGGACAGGGGATGACGAAAAACTGTTTTTT	CASSRGTGDDEKLFF
11	TRBV20-1	TRBD2	TRBJ2-7	NA	TGCAGTGCTAGAGGGGGGGGCGAGCAGTACTTC	CSARGGGEQYF
15	TRBV6-5	NA	TRBJ2-7	few	TGTGCCAGCAGTTACTCCACAGACGTGGCCTACGAGCAGTACTTC	CASSYSTDVAYEQYF
15	TRBV2	NA	TRBJ2-6	few	TGTGCCAGCAGTCGGCGGGGCTCTGGGGCCAACGTCCTGACTTTC	CASSRRGSGANVLTF
16	TRBV5-1	TRBD2	TRBJ2-5	NA	TGCGCCAGCAGCTTGGAGGGCGGGGGAAATCAAGAGACCCAGTACTTC	CASSLEGGGNQETQYF
15	TRBV5-1	TRBD2	TRBJ2-1	NA	TGCGCCAGCAGGTCAAGTAGCGGGAGGGCAAATGAGCAGTTCTTC	CASRSSSGRANEQFF
16	TRBV10-3	NA	TRBJ1-1	NA	TGTGCCATCAGTGAGTCGCGTCCGGGAAGGTACACTGAAGCTTTCTTT	CAISESRPGRYTEAFF
15	TRBV6-1	NA	TRBJ1-5	NA	TGTGCCAGCGAACGGGAGGACGATAGCAATCAGCCCCAGCATTTT	CASEREDDSNQPQHF
17	TRBV5-1	TRBD1	TRBJ2-3	NA	TGCGCCAGCAGCGGCGGGACAGGGGGCAGGTTGACAGATACGCAGTATTTT	CASSGGTGGRLTDTQYF
13	TRBV6-1	TRBD1	TRBJ2-7	NA	TGTGCCAGCATTAAGGGACAGTACTTCGAGCAGTACTTC	CASIKGQYFEQYF
13	TRBV29-1	NA	TRBJ1-3	NA	TGCAGCGTCGACCCCGACAGGGGAAACACCATATATTTT	CSVDPDRGNTIYF
16	TRBV5-8	TRBD1	TRBJ2-2	NA	TGTGCCAGCAGCTCCGGGACAGGGAGGAACTCCGGGGAGCTGTTTTTT	CASSSGTGRNSGELFF
15	TRBV5-6	TRBD1	TRBJ1-5	once	TGTGCCAGCAGAAAGCAGGGGGCTCGTAGTCAGCCCCAGCATTTT	CASRKQGARSQPQHF
16	TRBV4-3	NA	TRBJ2-2	NA	TGCGCCAGCAGCCTCGAGGGCGGGTCGAACACCGGGGAGCTGTTTTTT	CASSLEGGSNTGELFF
14	TRBV6-1	TRBD2	TRBJ2-1	once	TGTGCCAGCAGTGCCGGGGGGTGGGTAAATGAGCAGTTCTTC	CASSAGGWVNEQFF
17	TRBV5-6	TRBD1	TRBJ1-6	NA	TGTGCCAGCAGCTTGGCCCTATGGGAGGACAGGGATTCACCCCTCCACTTT	CASSLALWEDRDSPLHF
15	TRBV6-1	TRBD1	TRBJ2-5	NA	TGTGCCAGCAGCACAGGGGGCGCCCGTCAAGAGACCCAGTACTTC	CASSTGGARQETQYF
14	TRBV5-1	NA	TRBJ1-3	NA	TGCGCCAGCAGCGTTGGGAGCTCTGGAAACACCATATATTTT	CASSVGSSGNTIYF
13	TRBV5-1	TRBD1	TRBJ1-5	NA	TGCGCCAGCAGACCGGACAGGGATCAGCCCCAGCATTTT	CASRPDRDQPQHF
13	TRBV18	NA	TRBJ2-5	once	TGTGCCAGCTCGCTAAGACAGGAAGAGACCCAGTACTTC	CASSLRQEETQYF
13	TRBV19	NA	TRBJ2-5	NA	TGTGCCAGTAGTAACGGGGTATTCGGGACCCAGTACTTC	CASSNGVFGTQYF
14	TRBV6-1	NA	TRBJ1-1	NA	TGTGCCAGCAGTGAAGTTGATCGGGGCACTGAAGCTTTCTTT	CASSEVDRGTEAFF
16	TRBV28	TRBD1	TRBJ1-2	NA	TGTGCCAGCAGGACAACAGGGGGCCCAGCTAACTATGGCTACACCTTC	CASRTTGGPANYGYTF
11	TRBV6-5	NA	TRBJ2-1	NA	TGTGCCAGCCTATTTTCGGGTGAGCAGTTCTTC	CASLFSGEQFF
16	TRBV19	TRBD2	TRBJ2-5	NA	TGTGCCAGTAGTATGGCGAGCGGGAGAGTGCAAGAGACCCAGTACTTC	CASSMASGRVQETQYF
14	TRBV5-1	TRBD1	TRBJ2-2	NA	TGCGCCAGCAGCCCGGACAGGGACGGCGGGGAGCTGTTTTTT	CASSPDRDGGELFF
13	TRBV19	NA	TRBJ2-3	NA	TGTGCCAGTAGTCCAGGTGTTCCAGATACGCAGTATTTT	CASSPGVPDTQYF
16	TRBV5-5	TRBD2	TRBJ2-1	few	TGTGCCAGCAGGGCTGGACTAGCGGGAGGTAACAATGAGCAGTTCTTC	CASRAGLAGGNNEQFF
14	TRBV19	NA	TRBJ2-7	NA	TGTGCCAGTAGTATAAGGACAGCAGCCTACGAGCAGTACTTC	CASSIRTAAYEQYF
13	TRBV29-1	NA	TRBJ1-1	NA	TGCAGCGTTGAAGGACAGGTCGCGGCTGAAGCTTTCTTT	CSVEGQVAAEAFF
17	TRBV7-2	TRBD2	TRBJ2-2	once	TGTGCCAGCAGCTTTCCAGCGGGAGGGATCTTGGGCGGGGAGCTGTTTTTT	CASSFPAGGILGGELFF
16	TRBV4-2	TRBD1	TRBJ1-2	NA	TGTGCCAGCAGCGCCCGGGACAGAAATTTCGCCGGTGGCTACACCTTC	CASSARDRNFAGGYTF
14	TRBV2	TRBD1	TRBJ2-4	NA	TGTGCCAGCAGTGAAGTAGGGACAGGCAACATTCAGTACTTC	CASSEVGTGNIQYF
14	TRBV5-6	NA	TRBJ1-6	NA	TGTGCCAGCAGCTCCCGGTGGTATAATTCACCCCTCCACTTT	CASSSRWYNSPLHF
16	TRBV19	TRBD2	TRBJ2-1	NA	TGTGCCAGTAGTATAAGAGAAGCGGGAGAGCGTAATGAGCAGTTCTTC	CASSIREAGERNEQFF
13	TRBV27	NA	TRBJ2-1	NA	TGTGCCAGCAGTTTCAGCAGGGCCAATGAGCAGTTCTTC	CASSFSRANEQFF
14	TRBV30	NA	TRBJ2-7	NA	TGTGCCTGGAGTCTAGGGGACACCCACCCGGAGCAGTACTTC	CAWSLGDTHPEQYF
17	TRBV4-1	TRBD2	TRBJ2-7	NA	TGCGCCAGCAGCCGGGTTAATAGCGGGGGGGTCTCCTACGAGCAGTACTTC	CASSRVNSGGVSYEQYF
13	TRBV10-1	NA	TRBJ2-5	NA	TGCGCCAGCAGTGAGTCGGGGCGGGAGACCCAGTACTTC	CASSESGRETQYF
14	TRBV7-9	NA	TRBJ2-7	NA	TGTGCCAGCAGCTTAGAAGCGGCAAACTACGAGCAGTACTTC	CASSLEAANYEQYF
16	TRBV27	NA	TRBJ1-4	NA	TGTGCCAGCAGTTCCCCTTGGCAGGGGACTAATGAAAAACTGTTTTTT	CASSSPWQGTNEKLFF
15	TRBV28	TRBD2	TRBJ2-7	NA	TGTGCCAGCAGTTCAACCGGGACTAGCGGCTACGAGCAGTACTTC	CASSSTGTSGYEQYF
13	TRBV19	NA	TRBJ2-7	few	TGTGCCAGTAGGAACCCCGCCCGGTACGAGCAGTACTTC	CASRNPARYEQYF
15	TRBV19	TRBD2	TRBJ2-1	few	TGTGCCAGTTGTATGGGACTAGCCCAAGCAGGGGAGCAGTTCTTC	CASCMGLAQAGEQFF
13	TRBV29-1	NA	TRBJ1-2	NA	TGCAGCGTTGAGGAGAGGGGGAACTATGGCTACCCCTTC	CSVEERGNYGYPF
15	TRBV7-6	TRBD1	TRBJ2-7	NA	TGTGCCAGCAGCTTAGGGGACAGATTTTCCTACGAGCAGTACTTC	CASSLGDRFSYEQYF
16	TRBV11-1	TRBD2	TRBJ2-7	NA	TGTGCCAGCAGCTTAGTAGCGGGAGGACCCTCCTACGAGCAGTACTTC	CASSLVAGGPSYEQYF
14	TRBV13	NA	TRBJ1-1	NA	TGTGCCAGCAGCTTAGGGTCGACTTTCTCTGAAGCTTTCTTT	CASSLGSTFSEAFF
17	TRBV6-4	NA	TRBJ2-7	few	TGTGCCAGCAGTGACCCCTATGAGAGGGGGGGTTGGAACGAGCAGTACTTC	CASSDPYERGGWNEQYF